The subject of this entry is one T cell receptor beta chain. This clone was picked up a small number of times. Which antigen it targets is not known. Qualities for individual bases were not recorded, and no much larger clone is one base off. Collaborating institutions collected whole blood in K2EDTA tubes following their own protocols. For TCRbeta analysis, collaborator samples were shipped as frozen whole blood, as isolated PBMCs, or as DNA extracted from either sample type. The sample belongs to a study of blood T cell repertoires in COVID-19 (dated by TCRdb to about 2020). At the level of the whole study: Collaborator samples came from the United States, Italy and Spain and covered acute and convalescent phases of COVID-19. The repertoires were released in a freely available public database meant as a resource for research on the immune response to SARS-CoV-2. Where HLA class I and class II types were available, the types were taken from metadata supplied by the sample provider, not from assay-based typing. A de-identified subject ID, COVID-19 status, age in years and sex were almost always included in the sample metadata. Deeply sampled blood TCRbeta repertoires from subjects exposed to, actively infected with, or recovered from COVID-19 were included in the dataset. Samples were obtained from the ongoing ImmuneRACE study (first 160 participants) and from 950 to 1,500 subjects provided by 6 global collaborators. The prospective study material was composed of cDNA or gDNA derived from T cells, B-cell-depleted T cells, or PBMCs.

TCRbeta CDR3 regions were amplified from genomic DNA by means of the immunoSEQ Assay, a bias-controlled multiplex PCR. The authors' analysis ran thus. Within the assay, amplification of reference gene primers was used to estimate how many nucleated cells each sample contained. To quantify the absolute abundance of each unique TCRbeta CDR3 rearrangement, sequence reads were collapsed and filtered. For each sample, productive Simpson clonality was calculated as the square root of Simpson's diversity index over productive rearrangements. TCRdb's version of the immuneACCESS table is confined to in-frame rearrangements and falls short of the full clone set. An unresolved V gene accounts for under half of the shortfall where checked; the remainder is of unknown origin. V and J calls and clone size are as listed in that table; D and trimming were resolved from the DNA. This sample has 150,000 to 200,000 clones in its table, and more than 90% of those were observed once. Of the sample, over 15% is held by the ten largest clones.

Per the germline V gene (reference sequence), SEHNR is the CDR1 and FQNEAQ is the CDR2. Trimming at the junction amounts to 2 bases on V and 6 bases on J, and the germline ends lie 19 bases apart. The cysteine opens and the phenylalanine closes a CDR3 of 17 amino acids. This entry keeps only the CDR3 DNA: 51 bases, framed from base 1. Summary of the overall study and its limitations: Clinical and demographic metadata were provided uncurated, with the amount varying by source and participant.

The rearranged segments are TRBV7-9 and TRBJ1-4; perhaps TRBD1 is the D gene, with 6 bases matching. The TCR was taken from a man aged 55 to 70 with active or convalescent COVID-19. Sequencing input: peripheral blood. The CDR3 protein: CASSLTVPNRAHEKLFF. The DNA sequence follows: TGTGCCAGCAGCTTAACAGTCCCTAACAGGGCTCATGAAAAACTGTTTTTT.